This T cell receptor beta chain was documented in a study of blood T cell repertoires in COVID-19. Study at large: Nucleic acid was either cDNA or gDNA, and it came from T cells, B-cell-depleted T cells, or PBMCs.

In the authors' workflow: Amplification with reference gene primers provided the estimates of nucleated cell counts. Here immunoSEQ multiplex PCR was the method, and the copy in TCRdb shows in-frame clones only, minus some. V, J and clone size were drawn from that table, and D and trimming were deduced from the DNA. The sample shows fewer than 45,000 clones, roughly 90% of them seen only once. The CDR3 consists of 21 residues. V was clipped by 7 bases and J by 8 bases; unmatched bases: 30. The chain links TRBV23-1 to TRBJ2-4; 9 positions match TRBD1. TRBV23-1 falls under the ORF class, with uncertain function. Sequencing was carried out using peripheral blood. This receptor was identified in a man aged 60 to 69 with active or convalescent COVID-19. CDR3 residues: CASNLPLIRKIRDRDSHIQYF. In DNA form, the CDR3 reads TGCGCCAGCAATCTCCCCCTTATTCGGAAGATCCGGGACAGGGATAGTCACATTCAGTACTTC.